These 19 T cell receptor beta chains were all obtained from the same sample, sequenced in a study of blood T cell repertoires in COVID-19. Sequencing used immunoSEQ multiplex PCR; TCRdb keeps in-frame clones, though not all of them. The sample has 150,000 to 200,000 clones, 88% seen once; the top ten hold roughly 6%. Sequencing was carried out using peripheral blood. The receptors were sampled from a man aged 35 to 55 with active or convalescent COVID-19.

Only a few counts were recorded for this clone. This sample also contains other DNA sequences that code for the same CDR3. The chain couples TRBV7-2 to TRBJ1-1; 7 nucleotides match TRBD1. The CDR3 contains 15 residues. Per the germline V gene, CDR1 is SGHTA and CDR2 is FQGNSA. V was clipped by 1 base and J by 1 base; unmatched bases: 3. The CDR3: CASSLGAGGNTEAFF. DNA of the CDR3: TGTGCCAGCAGCTTAGGAGCAGGGGGGAACACTGAAGCTTTCTTT. The full variable domain, rest sourced from reference TRBV7-2 and TRBJ1-1, is GAGVSQSPSNKVTEKGKDVELRCDPISGHTALYWYRQSLGQGLEFLIYFQGNSAPDKSGLPSDRFSAERTGGSVSTLTIQRTQQEDSAVYLCASSLGAGGNTEAFFGQGTRLTVV.

The V gene is TRBV5-1, the J gene TRBJ2-5; possible D gene TRBD1, 6 bases. The V gene's germline CDR1 is SGHRS and CDR2 YFSETQ. CDR3 length: 16 residues. V gave up 1 base and J gave up 3 bases, with 16 bases separating them. CDR3 region: CASSLMGQGSKETQYF. The CDR3 region has the DNA TGCGCCAGCAGCTTGATGGGACAAGGTTCGAAAGAGACCCAGTACTTC. The entire variable domain, with the rest obtained from reference TRBV5-1 and TRBJ2-5, is as follows: KAGVTQTPRYLIKTRGQQVTLSCSPISGHRSVSWYQQTPGQGLQFLFEYFSETQRNKGNFPGRFSGRQFSNSRSEMNVSTLELGDSALYLCASSLMGQGSKETQYFGPGTRLLVL.

For the CDR3, the DNA is TGTGCCAGCAATAGGGGCAGCCTGAATCAGCCCCAGCATTTT. Translation: CASNRGSLNQPQHF. The chain has TRBV27 and TRBJ1-5; possibly TRBD1 for D (5 bases). V was trimmed by 7 bases and J by 4 bases, leaving 14 bases between them. There are 14 residues in the CDR3. The germline V gene encodes CDR1 MNHEY and CDR2 SMNVEV (reference sequence).

The J gene is TRBJ1-2, the V gene TRBV7-2; D might be TRBD1 (6 bases). Germline V CDR1 and CDR2: SGHTA, FQGNSA. This CDR3 spans 15 amino acids. The V gene lost 5 bases and the J gene lost 6 bases, with 19 bases spanning the gap. In DNA, the CDR3 is TGTGCCAGCAGCCTTAATTGGGACACACCGAATGGCTACACCTTC. Translated, it gives CASSLNWDTPNGYTF. The full variable domain, in which reference TRBV7-2 and TRBJ1-2 provide the parts outside the CDR3, is GAGVSQSPSNKVTEKGKDVELRCDPISGHTALYWYRQSLGQGLEFLIYFQGNSAPDKSGLPSDRFSAERTGGSVSTLTIQRTQQEDSAVYLCASSLNWDTPNGYTFGSGTRLTVV.

The rearrangement uses TRBV12-3 or TRBV12-4 and TRBJ1-1; D is perhaps TRBD1 (5 bases). Trimming removed 6 bases from V and 6 bases from J, with 14 bases in between. The CDR3 is made up of 13 amino acids. CDR3 amino acids: CASRTPGLAEAFF. The CDR3 DNA sequence: TGTGCCAGCAGAACCCCAGGGTTGGCTGAAGCTTTCTTT.

For the CDR3, the DNA is TGTGCCACCAGGAGGGGCGGGGGTGGCCAAGAGACCCAGTACTTC. It specifies CATRRGGGGQETQYF. The rearrangement joins TRBV24-1 to TRBJ2-5, with 7 bases lining up with TRBD2. Per germline, CDR1 KGHDR and CDR2 SFDVKD. Trimming at V came to 7 bases and at J to 1 base, leaving 8 bases not matched to a gene. The CDR3 has 15 residues.

The chain is built from TRBV7-3 and TRBJ2-1; 11 bases are shared with TRBD2. This CDR3 has 16 amino acids. CDR1 and CDR2 from the germline V gene are SGHTA and FQGTGA. V lost 1 base, J lost 6 bases, and 5 bases stayed unmatched. The CDR3 nucleotides are TGTGCCAGCAGCTTAATAGCGGGGGGGTATGGCAATGAGCAGTTCTTC. Its translation: CASSLIAGGYGNEQFF.

This chain uses TRBV7-2 with TRBJ2-3; 8 bases are a match to TRBD2. V lost 4 bases, J lost 14 bases, and 11 bases stayed unmatched. This CDR3 contains 13 residues. Germline-derived CDR1 and CDR2 are SGHTA and FQGNSA. As DNA, the CDR3 is TGTGCCAGCAGCTCAGCGGGGGCGCCGAGAGGGTATTTT. Translation gives CASSSAGAPRGYF. The complete variable domain, with remaining parts taken from reference TRBV7-2 and TRBJ2-3, reads GAGVSQSPSNKVTEKGKDVELRCDPISGHTALYWYRQSLGQGLEFLIYFQGNSAPDKSGLPSDRFSAERTGGSVSTLTIQRTQQEDSAVYLCASSSAGAPRGYFGPGTRLTVL.

This clone was observed a single time. The chain combines TRBV28 with TRBJ2-7; TRBD2 agrees at 12 bases. The CDR3 is 17 amino acids. V lost 4 bases, J lost 4 bases, and 11 bases stayed unmatched. Looked up from germline, CDR1 is MDHEN and CDR2 is SYDVKM. The CDR3 spells CASSSEGLAGPWYEQYF. Written as DNA, the CDR3 is TGTGCCAGCAGTTCGGAGGGACTAGCGGGTCCGTGGTACGAGCAGTACTTC.

This chain connects TRBV6-1 to TRBJ1-6; D is ambiguous. Trimming took off 3 bases at V and 4 bases at J, with 7 bases between the two ends. The CDR3 runs 14 residues. The germline CDR1 and CDR2 sequences are MNHNS and SASEGT. The CDR3 sequence: CASSERWYNSPLHF. The DNA for the CDR3 is TGTGCCAGCAGTGAGAGGTGGTATAATTCACCCCTCCACTTT.

The V gene is TRBV7-9, the J gene TRBJ2-5; 12 bases map to TRBD1. Germline CDR1 is SEHNR and CDR2 is FQNEAQ (reference sequence). The CDR3 covers 16 residues. The V gene end was trimmed by 0 bases and the J gene end by 4 bases; junction bases not matched to a gene: 3. CDR3 amino acids: CASSLAGQGALETQYF. CDR3 sequence (DNA): TGTGCCAGCAGCTTAGCGGGACAGGGGGCCTTAGAGACCCAGTACTTC.

CDR3 region: CASSQGRGDRGRYGYTF. In DNA form, the CDR3 reads TGCGCCAGCAGCCAAGGGCGGGGAGACAGGGGCCGGTATGGCTACACCTTC. The genes are TRBV4-1 and TRBJ1-2; 8 positions match TRBD1. Germline V CDR1 and CDR2: MGHRA, YSYEKL. The CDR3 runs 17 residues. V was pared by 1 base and J by 5 bases, with 12 bases of the junction left unmatched.

This clone is a singleton in its sample. The rearrangement links TRBV15 to TRBJ1-4; 9 positions match TRBD1. This CDR3 spans 16 amino acids. Germline loops: CDR1 LNHNV, CDR2 YYDKDF (reference sequence). V shed 0 bases and J 5 bases; nucleotides not matched to a gene: 4. CDR3 sequence reads: CATSRDYGTGNEKLFF. In DNA form, the CDR3 reads TGTGCCACCAGCAGAGATTACGGGACAGGGAATGAAAAACTGTTTTTT.

The V call is TRBV4-1, the J call TRBJ1-1; D possibly corresponds to TRBD1 (5 bases). CDR3 size: 16 residues. The germline gives CDR1 MGHRA, CDR2 YSYEKL. V lost 5 bases and J lost 5, with 21 bases in between. The chain's CDR3 is CASSAQIQGPQTEAFF. The DNA for the CDR3 is TGCGCCAGCAGCGCCCAAATTCAGGGCCCCCAAACTGAAGCTTTCTTT.

The chain has TRBV5-1 and TRBJ2-3, with 7 positions matching TRBD1. Trimming took 5 bases from V and 6 from J; bases not matched to a gene: 12. Germline V gene sequence: CDR1 SGHRS, CDR2 YFSETQ. This CDR3 has 15 residues. In DNA form, the CDR3 reads TGCGCCAGCAGTCCGGGGACAGCTAATATGGATACGCAGTATTTT. This codes for CASSPGTANMDTQYF.

This clone has more than one count but fewer than ten. V gene TRBV6-2 or TRBV6-3 combines with J gene TRBJ1-4; D gene ambiguous. CDR3 size: 15 residues. CDR1 is MNHEY, CDR2 SVGEGT, per germline. Trimming took off 1 base at V and 1 base at J, with 7 bases between the two ends. The CDR3 spells CASSYFGGTNEKLFF. Written as DNA, the CDR3 is TGTGCCAGCAGTTACTTTGGCGGAACTAATGAAAAACTGTTTTTT.

The chain combines TRBV28 with TRBJ1-1; D ambiguous. Germline V CDR1 and CDR2: MDHEN, SYDVKM. The V end was cut by 3 bases, the J end by 3 bases, with 11 bases between. The CDR3 is made up of 14 amino acids. CDR3 region: CASSLRSRHTEAFF. The CDR3 coding sequence is TGTGCCAGCAGTTTGAGGAGTAGGCACACTGAAGCTTTCTTT.

This clone occurred a few times. The V and J genes are TRBV7-2 and TRBJ1-4; D not resolved. The V end was cut by 5 bases, the J end by 8 bases, with 27 bases between. CDR1 SGHTA and CDR2 FQGNSA come from the germline V gene. CDR3 size: 18 residues. CDR3 in DNA: TGTGCCAGCAGCCCAGTAGAGGCTGGTTGGTCTTCGGGGGAAAAACTGTTTTTT. It yields the protein CASSPVEAGWSSGEKLFF.

V gene TRBV4-3 combines with J gene TRBJ2-2; no clear D. With 0 bases removed from V and 6 bases from J, the gap between germline ends came to 5 bases. Germline loops: CDR1 LGHNA, CDR2 YSLEER. This CDR3 is built from 13 residues. CDR3 nucleotides: TGCGCCAGCAGCCAAGAAGAGTCCGGGGAGCTGTTTTTT. Protein product: CASSQEESGELFF.